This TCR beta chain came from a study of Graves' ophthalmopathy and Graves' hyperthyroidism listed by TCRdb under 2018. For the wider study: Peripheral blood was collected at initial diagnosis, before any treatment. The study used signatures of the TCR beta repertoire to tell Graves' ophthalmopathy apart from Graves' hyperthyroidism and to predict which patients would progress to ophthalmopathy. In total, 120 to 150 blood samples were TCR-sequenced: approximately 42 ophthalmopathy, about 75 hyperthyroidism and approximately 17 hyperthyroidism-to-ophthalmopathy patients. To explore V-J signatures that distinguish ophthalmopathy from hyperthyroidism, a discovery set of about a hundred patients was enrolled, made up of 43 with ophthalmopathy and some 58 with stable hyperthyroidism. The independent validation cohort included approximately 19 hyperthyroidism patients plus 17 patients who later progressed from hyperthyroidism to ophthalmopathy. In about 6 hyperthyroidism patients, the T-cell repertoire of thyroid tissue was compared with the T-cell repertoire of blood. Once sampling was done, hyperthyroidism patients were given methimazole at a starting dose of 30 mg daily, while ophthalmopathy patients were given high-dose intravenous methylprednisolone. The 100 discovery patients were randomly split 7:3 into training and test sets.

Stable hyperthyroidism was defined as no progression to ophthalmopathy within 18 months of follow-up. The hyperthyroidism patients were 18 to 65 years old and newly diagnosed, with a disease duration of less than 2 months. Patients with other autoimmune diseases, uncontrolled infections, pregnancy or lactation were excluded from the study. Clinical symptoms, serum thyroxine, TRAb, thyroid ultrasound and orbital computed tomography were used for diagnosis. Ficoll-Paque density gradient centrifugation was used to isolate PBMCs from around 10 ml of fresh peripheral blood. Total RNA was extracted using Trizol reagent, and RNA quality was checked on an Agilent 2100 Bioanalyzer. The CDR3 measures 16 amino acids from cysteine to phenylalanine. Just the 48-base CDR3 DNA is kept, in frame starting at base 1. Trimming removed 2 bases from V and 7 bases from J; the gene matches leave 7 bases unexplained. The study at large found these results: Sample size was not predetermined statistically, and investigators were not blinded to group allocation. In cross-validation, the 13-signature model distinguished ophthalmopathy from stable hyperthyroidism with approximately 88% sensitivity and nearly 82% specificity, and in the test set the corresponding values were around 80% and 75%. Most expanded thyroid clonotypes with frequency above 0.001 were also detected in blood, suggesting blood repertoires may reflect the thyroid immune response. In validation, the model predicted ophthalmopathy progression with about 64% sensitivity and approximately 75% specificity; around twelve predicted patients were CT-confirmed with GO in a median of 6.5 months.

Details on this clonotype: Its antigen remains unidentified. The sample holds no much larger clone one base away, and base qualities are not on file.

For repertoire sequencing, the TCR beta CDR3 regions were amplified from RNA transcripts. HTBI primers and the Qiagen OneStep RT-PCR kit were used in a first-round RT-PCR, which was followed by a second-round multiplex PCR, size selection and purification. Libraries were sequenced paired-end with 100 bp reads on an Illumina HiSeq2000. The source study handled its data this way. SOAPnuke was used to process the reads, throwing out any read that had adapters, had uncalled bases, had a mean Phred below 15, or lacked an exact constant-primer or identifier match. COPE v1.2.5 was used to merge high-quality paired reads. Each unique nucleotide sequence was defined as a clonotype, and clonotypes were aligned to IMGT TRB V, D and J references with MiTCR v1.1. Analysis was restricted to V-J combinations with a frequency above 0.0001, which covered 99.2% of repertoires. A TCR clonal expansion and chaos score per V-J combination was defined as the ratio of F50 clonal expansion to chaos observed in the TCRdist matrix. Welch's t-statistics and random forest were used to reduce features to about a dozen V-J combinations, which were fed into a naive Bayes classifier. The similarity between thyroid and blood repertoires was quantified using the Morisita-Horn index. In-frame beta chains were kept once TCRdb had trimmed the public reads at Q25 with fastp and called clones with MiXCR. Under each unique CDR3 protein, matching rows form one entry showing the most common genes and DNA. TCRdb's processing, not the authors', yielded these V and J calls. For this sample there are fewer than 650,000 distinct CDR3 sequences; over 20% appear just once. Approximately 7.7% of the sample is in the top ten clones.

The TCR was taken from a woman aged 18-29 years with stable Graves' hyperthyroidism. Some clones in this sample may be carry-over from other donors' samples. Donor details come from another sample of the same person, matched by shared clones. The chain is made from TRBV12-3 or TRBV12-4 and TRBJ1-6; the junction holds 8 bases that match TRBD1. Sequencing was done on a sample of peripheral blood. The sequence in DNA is TGTGCCAGCAGTTTATCAGGGGGCGTCCCAAATTCACCCCTCCACTTT. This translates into CASSLSGGVPNSPLHF.